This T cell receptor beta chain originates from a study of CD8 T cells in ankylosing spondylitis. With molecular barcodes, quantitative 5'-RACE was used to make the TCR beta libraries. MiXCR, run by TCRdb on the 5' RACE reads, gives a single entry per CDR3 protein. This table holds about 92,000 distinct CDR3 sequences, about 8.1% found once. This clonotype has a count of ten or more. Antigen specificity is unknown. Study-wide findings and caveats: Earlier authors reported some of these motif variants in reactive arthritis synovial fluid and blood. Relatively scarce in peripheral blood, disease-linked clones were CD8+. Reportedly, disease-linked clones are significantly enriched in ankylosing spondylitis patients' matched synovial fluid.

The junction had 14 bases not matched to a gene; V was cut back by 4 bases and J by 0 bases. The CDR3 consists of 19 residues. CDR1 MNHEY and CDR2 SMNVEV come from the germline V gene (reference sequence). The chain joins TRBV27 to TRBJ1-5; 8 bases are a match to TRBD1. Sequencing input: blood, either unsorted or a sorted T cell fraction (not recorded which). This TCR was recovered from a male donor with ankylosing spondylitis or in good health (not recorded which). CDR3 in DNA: TGTGCCAGCAGTTCCGCCCCGATAGGACAGGGATATAGCAATCAGCCCCAGCATTTT. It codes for CASSSAPIGQGYSNQPQHF.